Below are 10 T cell receptor beta chains sequenced from a single sample in a study of identical twins. TCRdb used MiXCR to reprocess the 5' RACE reads, holding one entry per CDR3 protein. The sample shows around 250,000 distinct CDR3 sequences, roughly 13% of them seen only once. Separately, the same data were catalogued under a study of yellow fever vaccine responses in identical twins.

The sequenced sample consisted of memory (CD45RO+) T cells sorted from blood. The source of these receptors is a woman between 18 and 29 years old in good health.

The genes are TRBV7-9 and TRBJ2-3; tentative D call: TRBD2 (5 bases). V was shortened by 5 bases and J by 2 bases, with 8 bases between the two germline ends. The CDR3 is 13 residues long. Germline loops: CDR1 SEHNR, CDR2 FQNEAQ (reference sequence). The CDR3 nucleotides are TGTGCCAGCAGCCCGGGGTACACAGATACGCAGTATTTT. Translated: CASSPGYTDTQYF.

This clonotype appeared a few times. This rearrangement joins TRBV11-2 to TRBJ2-5; no clear D gene. V was clipped by 3 bases and J by 3 bases, with 8 bases between them. The CDR3 covers 13 residues. CDR1 is SGHAT, CDR2 FQNNGV, per germline. CDR3 sequence reads: CASSLPAKETQYF. Written as DNA, the CDR3 is TGTGCCAGCAGCTTGCCGGCCAAAGAGACCCAGTACTTC.

In this sample, this clonotype turned up a few times. V and J are TRBV29-1 and TRBJ1-4; 9 bases align to TRBD1. V was pared by 7 bases and J by 3 bases, with 0 bases of the junction left unmatched. The CDR3 totals 12 residues. The germline V gene has CDR1 SQVTM and CDR2 ANQGSEA. The CDR3 region has the DNA TGCAGCGGACAGGGGGCTAATGAAAAACTGTTTTTT. Its protein is CSGQGANEKLFF.

This clonotype was seen a few times. The CDR3 is CASSLSGRLAGPSEQFF. Here the CDR3 DNA reads TGTGCCAGCAGCTTAAGTGGGCGTCTAGCGGGACCCAGTGAGCAGTTCTTC. This chain links TRBV11-2 with TRBJ2-1, with 9 bases matching TRBD2. This CDR3 region has 17 residues. CDR1 and CDR2 (germline): SGHAT, FQNNGV. V shed 2 bases, J shed 9 bases, and the junction held 14 bases outside the gene matches.

The chain uses TRBV20-1 and TRBJ2-7; a possible D gene is TRBD2 (5 bases). The CDR3 is 16 residues long. Germline CDR1 reads DFQATT; CDR2 reads SNEGSKA (reference sequence). With 4 bases removed from V and 2 bases from J, the gap between germline ends came to 21 bases. This CDR3 reads CSATLYPGVPPYEQYF. DNA for the CDR3: TGCAGTGCTACCCTGTACCCCGGGGTCCCACCCTACGAGCAGTACTTC.

This clonotype was seen ten or more times. The chain carries TRBV5-1 and TRBJ2-5; 13 nucleotides line up with TRBD2. J lost 2 bases, V lost 4 bases, and 5 bases had no gene match. Germline lookup yields CDR1 SGHRS and CDR2 YFSETQ. The CDR3 has 16 amino acids. The CDR3 DNA reads TGCGCCAGCAGCCGGACTAGCGGGGGCCCACAAGAGACCCAGTACTTC. Translation gives CASSRTSGGPQETQYF.

This chain uses TRBV28 with TRBJ1-1, with 7 positions matching TRBD1. This CDR3 region has 14 residues. V trimming: 6 bases; J trimming: 6 bases; junction bases outside the gene matches: 10. Germline V gene lookup returns CDR1 MDHEN and CDR2 SYDVKM. For the CDR3, the DNA is TGTGCCAGCAGCCCAACAGGGGCCAGCCCTGAAGCTTTCTTT. It specifies CASSPTGASPEAFF.

The table lists this clonotype with a few counts. The CDR3 here is CVTRRELANTGELFF. CDR3 sequence (DNA): TGTGTAACTAGGCGGGAATTGGCGAACACCGGGGAGCTGTTTTTT. The chain carries TRBV5-4 and TRBJ2-2; D may be TRBD2 (6 bases). The CDR3 is made up of 15 amino acids. The germline CDR1 and CDR2 sequences are SGHNT and YYREEE (reference sequence).

This clonotype was found a few times. The junction differs from germline at one of its ends, possibly a read error. The genes are TRBV6-5 and TRBJ2-3, with 11 bases fitting TRBD2. The CDR3 loop spans 12 amino acids. Germline CDR1 and CDR2: MNHEY and SVGAGI. CDR3 region: CASSRAGLAETF. As DNA, the CDR3 is TGTGCCAGCAGTCGCGCGGGACTAGCGGAGACCTTT.

The chain links TRBV4-3 to TRBJ2-3, with TRBD2 as a possible D gene (7 bases). The V gene lost 0 bases and the J gene lost 8 bases, with 18 bases spanning the gap. The CDR3 is 16 residues long. Germline CDR1 and CDR2: LGHNA and YSLEER. CDR3 amino acids: CASSQEIQGGGGTQYF. The CDR3 DNA reads as TGCGCCAGCAGCCAAGAAATCCAGGGAGGGGGGGGTACGCAGTATTTT.